These 11 T cell receptor beta chains originate from one sample sequenced in a study of beta chain features in type 1 diabetes. Reverse transcribing all isolated RNA meant expressed TCRB transcripts were sequenced. TCRdb's copy holds only in-frame clones and misses some; the assay was immunoSEQ multiplex PCR. The top ten clones hold more than 0.06% of a sample with around 99,000 clones, roughly 43% of them seen once. The sequencing input was stem cell memory CD4+ T cells from blood. These TCRs come from a woman aged 18-29 years in good health.

This clone was seen only a few times. The rearrangement joins TRBV5-6 to TRBJ2-7; D remains unclear. CDR3 length: 12 residues. From germline, CDR1 is SGHDT and CDR2 YYEEEE. V gave up 1 base and J gave up 11 bases, with 13 bases separating them. CDR3 DNA: TGTGCCAGCAGCTTGATCGCTAGTCGAAAGTACTTC. Protein: CASSLIASRKYF.

The chain couples TRBV10-3 to TRBJ1-1; D perhaps matches TRBD1 (6 bases). From germline, CDR1 is ENHRY and CDR2 SYGVKD. There are 13 residues in the CDR3. V was clipped by 5 bases and J by 8 bases, with 15 bases between them. The CDR3 here is CAISNRDVTEAFF. The CDR3 DNA is TGTGCCATCAGTAACAGGGACGTTACCGAAGCTTTCTTT.

For the CDR3, the DNA is TGTGCCAGCAGCTTAGATTCGGTCACCTCGAGCACCGGGGAGCTGTTTTTT. It specifies CASSLDSVTSSTGELFF. The V call is TRBV11-3, the J call TRBJ2-2; no definite D call. The germline gives CDR1 SGHNT, CDR2 YENEEA. The germline V and J ends were trimmed by 0 bases and 4 bases, with 15 bases remaining between them. The CDR3 sequence is 17 residues long.

This clone occurred once. The V call is TRBV25-1, the J call TRBJ2-7; possible D gene TRBD1, 5 bases. CDR1 is MGHDK, CDR2 SYGVNS, per germline. The CDR3 is 13 amino acids. The germline V and J ends were trimmed by 9 bases and 2 bases, with 14 bases remaining between them. This chain's CDR3 is CASSRAPTYEQYF. The CDR3 nucleotides read TGTGCCAGTTCCAGGGCACCGACCTACGAGCAGTACTTC.

The CDR3, as DNA: TGTGCCAGCAGCCGGGGGATTAACTATGGCTACACCTTC. Translating it yields CASSRGINYGYTF. The chain combines TRBV28 with TRBJ1-2; D perhaps matches TRBD1 (5 bases). Germline V lookup: CDR1 MDHEN, CDR2 SYDVKM. The CDR3 spans 13 residues. V dropped 6 bases and J dropped 1 base, with 9 bases sitting between them.

V is TRBV20-1 and J is TRBJ1-1; tentative D call: TRBD1 (5 bases). CDR3 size: 11 residues. Germline lookup yields CDR1 DFQATT and CDR2 SNEGSKA (reference sequence). Deletions cut 8 bases from V and 4 bases from J, with 11 bases between. The CDR3 loop is CSTTGSTEAFF. As DNA, the CDR3 is TGCAGTACCACAGGTAGCACTGAAGCTTTCTTT.

This clone was detected a few times. The same CDR3 arises from other DNA sequences in this sample as well. The chain has TRBV9 and TRBJ2-1, with TRBD2 identical over 10 bases. With V trimmed by 0 bases and J by 4 bases, 1 base remained unmatched. From germline, CDR1 is SGDLS and CDR2 YYNGEE. The CDR3 has 15 residues. The DNA for the CDR3 is TGTGCCAGCAGCGTAGGAGCGGGAGGGTACAATGAGCAGTTCTTC. It is translated as CASSVGAGGYNEQFF.

This clone has just one count. The rearrangement links TRBV6-6 to TRBJ2-1; weak D call: TRBD2 (5 bases). Trimming removed 8 bases at V and 0 bases at J, with 5 bases between. Per the germline V gene, CDR1 is MNHNY and CDR2 is SVGAGI (reference sequence). The CDR3 loop spans 12 amino acids. The CDR3 sequence: CASGSSYNEQFF. As DNA, the CDR3 is TGTGCCAGCGGGAGCTCCTACAATGAGCAGTTCTTC.

DNA of the CDR3: TGTGCCAGCAGAAGTACAAGCGGGAGTAGAGATACGCAGTATTTT. This gives the protein CASRSTSGSRDTQYF. The chain joins TRBV5-4 to TRBJ2-3; 8 bases align to TRBD2. This CDR3 has 15 residues. Germline assignment: CDR1 SGHNT and CDR2 YYREEE (reference sequence). The trim removed 5 bases at V and 5 bases at J, leaving 10 bases unmatched.

This clone has just one count. The V call is TRBV28, the J call TRBJ2-7, with 9 bases matching TRBD1. V lost 2 bases to trimming and J lost 2 bases; unmatched junction nucleotides: 7. CDR1 MDHEN and CDR2 SYDVKM come from the germline V gene. This CDR3 has 16 residues. The CDR3 loop is CASSLPGQGGPYEQYF. CDR3 sequence (DNA): TGTGCCAGCAGTTTACCGGGACAGGGAGGCCCCTACGAGCAGTACTTC.

The rearrangement joins TRBV6-5 to TRBJ2-1; D perhaps matches TRBD2 (5 bases). V lost 0 bases and J 12 bases, leaving 12 bases between the germline ends. CDR1 and CDR2 from the germline V gene are MNHEY and SVGAGI. There are 13 residues in the CDR3. The CDR3 sequence is CASSYSGGGGQFF. CDR3 coding DNA: TGTGCCAGCAGTTACTCGGGCGGCGGAGGGCAGTTCTTC.